The 5 T cell receptor beta chains given below trace back to one sample, sequenced in a study of CD8+ T cells in alopecia areata. Regarding treatment: oral pan-JAK inhibitor, 5-10 mg twice daily. Extracted from the samples, RNA was reverse transcribed into cDNA to serve as the sequencing template. The data were produced by immunoSEQ multiplex PCR, yet TCRdb's version contains in-frame clones alone and is incomplete. The repertoire holds roughly 46,000 clones, with less than 70% as singletons. The sample was CD8+ T cells sorted from blood, taken at week 4, from a patient treated with tofacitinib. The receptors were sampled from a human donor with alopecia areata.

This clone was counted between two and nine times. The chain joins TRBV29-1 to TRBJ2-7, with no clear D. This CDR3 is built from 14 residues. V lost 4 bases and J 3 bases, leaving 16 bases between the germline ends. Looked up from germline, CDR1 is SQVTM and CDR2 is ANQGSEA. CDR3 bases: TGCAGCGTTGTGAGGACCCAAAACTACTACGAGCAGTACTTC. Translated, it gives CSVVRTQNYYEQYF.

The CDR3: CAWSSPFEKLFF. DNA for the CDR3: TGTGCCTGGAGTTCTCCTTTCGAAAAACTGTTTTTT. The V and J genes are TRBV30 and TRBJ1-4; no definite D call. Between the trimmed V and J ends, which lost 2 bases and 8 bases, there was a span of 9 bases. The CDR3 is made up of 12 amino acids. The germline gives CDR1 GTSNPN, CDR2 SVGIG (reference sequence).

V and J are TRBV7-3 and TRBJ2-1; the match to TRBD2 covers 10 bases. Trimming removed 5 bases from V and 10 bases from J; junction bases left unmatched: 8. CDR3 size: 14 residues. The germline CDR1 and CDR2 sequences are SGHTA and FQGTGA. CDR3 protein: CASSPGTSVYEQFF. In DNA form, the CDR3 reads TGTGCCAGCAGCCCCGGGACTAGCGTTTACGAGCAGTTCTTC. Complete variable domain (other parts from reference TRBV7-3 and TRBJ2-1): GAGVSQTPSNKVTEKGKYVELRCDPISGHTALYWYRQSLGQGPEFLIYFQGTGAADDSGLPNDRFFAVRPEGSVSTLKIQRTERGDSAVYLCASSPGTSVYEQFFGPGTRLTVL.

In this sample, this clone is medium-sized. V usage is TRBV9 and J usage is TRBJ1-1; D might be TRBD1 (6 bases). CDR3 length: 14 residues. From germline, CDR1 is SGDLS and CDR2 YYNGEE. Trimming shortened V by 3 bases and J by 1 base, and 10 bases separated the two germline ends. Written as DNA, the CDR3 is TGTGCCAGCAGCGCCGAACAGGGGAACACTGAAGCTTTCTTT. It translates to CASSAEQGNTEAFF.

The chain carries TRBV14 and TRBJ2-7; the D gene is possibly TRBD1 (6 bases). The CDR3 extends over 15 amino acids. The germline V and J ends were trimmed by 1 base and 4 bases, with 14 bases remaining between them. The germline V gene encodes CDR1 SGHDN and CDR2 FVKESK. In nucleotides, the CDR3 is TGTGCCAGCAGCCAAGGTGCAGGGGAGACATACGAGCAGTACTTC. Translated: CASSQGAGETYEQYF.